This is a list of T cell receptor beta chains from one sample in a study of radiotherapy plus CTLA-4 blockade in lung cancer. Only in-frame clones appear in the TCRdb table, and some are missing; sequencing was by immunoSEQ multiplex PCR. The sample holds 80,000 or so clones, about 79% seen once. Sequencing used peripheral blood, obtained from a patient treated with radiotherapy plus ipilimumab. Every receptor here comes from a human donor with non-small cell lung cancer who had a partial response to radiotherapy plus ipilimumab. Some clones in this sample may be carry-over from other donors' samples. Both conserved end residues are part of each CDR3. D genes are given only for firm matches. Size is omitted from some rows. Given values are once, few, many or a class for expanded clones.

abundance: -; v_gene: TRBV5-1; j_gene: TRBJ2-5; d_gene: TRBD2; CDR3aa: CASSDLGTSGRPGETQYF; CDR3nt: TGCGCCAGCAGCGATTTAGGGACTAGCGGGAGGCCGGGGGAGACCCAGTACTTC
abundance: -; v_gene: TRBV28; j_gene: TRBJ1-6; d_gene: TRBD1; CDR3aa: CASSPTGFFSPLHF; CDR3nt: TGTGCCAGCAGCCCGACAGGGTTTTTCTCACCCCTCCACTTT
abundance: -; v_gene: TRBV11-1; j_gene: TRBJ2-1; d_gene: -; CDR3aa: CASSKQGLNEQFF; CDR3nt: TGTGCCAGCAGCAAACAGGGTCTCAATGAGCAGTTCTTC
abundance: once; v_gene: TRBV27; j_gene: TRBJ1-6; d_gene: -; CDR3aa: CASTAGGYNSPLHF; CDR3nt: TGTGCCAGCACCGCGGGCGGTTATAATTCACCCCTCCACTTT
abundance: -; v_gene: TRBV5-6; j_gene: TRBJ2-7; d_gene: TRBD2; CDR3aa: CASSQFEGLARFYF; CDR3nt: TGTGCCAGCAGCCAGTTCGAGGGACTAGCTCGTTTTTACTTC
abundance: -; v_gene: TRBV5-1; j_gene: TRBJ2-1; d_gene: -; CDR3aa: CASSLGLATLNEQFF; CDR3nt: TGCGCCAGCAGCCTAGGACTTGCCACCCTCAATGAGCAGTTCTTC
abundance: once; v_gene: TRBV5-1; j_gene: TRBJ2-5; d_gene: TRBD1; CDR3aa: CASSLAGTGQETQYF; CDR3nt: TGCGCCAGCAGCTTGGCCGGGACAGGGCAAGAGACCCAGTACTTC
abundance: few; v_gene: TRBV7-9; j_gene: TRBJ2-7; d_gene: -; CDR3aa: CASGREYEQYF; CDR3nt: TGTGCCAGCGGCCGGGAATACGAGCAGTACTTC
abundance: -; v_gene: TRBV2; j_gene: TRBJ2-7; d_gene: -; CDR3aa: CASIRDNFYEQYF; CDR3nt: TGTGCCAGCATCCGGGACAACTTCTACGAGCAGTACTTC
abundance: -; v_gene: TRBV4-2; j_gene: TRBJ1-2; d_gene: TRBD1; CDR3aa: CASSQEGTGGVTNYGYTF; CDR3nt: TGTGCCAGCAGCCAAGAAGGGACAGGGGGCGTTACTAACTATGGCTACACCTTC
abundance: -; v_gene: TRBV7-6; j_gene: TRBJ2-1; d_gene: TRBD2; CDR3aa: CASSEPPSSGGAGNEQFF; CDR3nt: TGTGCCAGCAGCGAGCCTCCATCTAGCGGGGGGGCAGGTAATGAGCAGTTCTTC
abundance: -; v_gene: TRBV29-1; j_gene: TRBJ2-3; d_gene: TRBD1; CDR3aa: CSVVRQGSTDTQYF; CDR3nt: TGCAGCGTTGTCCGACAGGGTAGCACAGATACGCAGTATTTT
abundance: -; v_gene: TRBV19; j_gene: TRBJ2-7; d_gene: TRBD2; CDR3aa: CASSTVGLASEQYF; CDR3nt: TGTGCCAGTAGTACCGTCGGACTAGCGAGTGAGCAGTACTTC
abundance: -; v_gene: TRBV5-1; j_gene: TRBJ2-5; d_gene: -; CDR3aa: CASSAGNSQGLETQYF; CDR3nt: TGCGCCAGCAGCGCTGGGAACAGCCAGGGATTGGAGACCCAGTACTTC
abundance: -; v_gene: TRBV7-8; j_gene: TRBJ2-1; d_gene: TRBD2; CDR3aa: CASSLVQRGLGQFF; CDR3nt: TGTGCCAGCAGCTTAGTCCAGCGGGGCCTGGGGCAGTTCTTC
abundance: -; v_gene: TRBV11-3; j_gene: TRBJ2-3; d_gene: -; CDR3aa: CASSFQGTDTQYF; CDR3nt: TGTGCCAGCAGCTTTCAGGGCACAGATACGCAGTATTTT
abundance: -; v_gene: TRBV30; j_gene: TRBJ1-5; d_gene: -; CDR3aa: CAWSLNGGNQPQHF; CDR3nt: TGTGCCTGGTCCCTCAATGGAGGCAATCAGCCCCAGCATTTT
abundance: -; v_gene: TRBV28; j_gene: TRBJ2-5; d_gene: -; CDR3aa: CASSFTRETQYF; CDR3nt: TGTGCCAGCAGTTTCACGAGGGAGACCCAGTACTTC
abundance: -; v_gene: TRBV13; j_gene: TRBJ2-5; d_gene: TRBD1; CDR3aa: CASSYGQGVAETQYF; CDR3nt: TGTGCCAGCAGCTACGGACAGGGGGTTGCGGAGACCCAGTACTTC
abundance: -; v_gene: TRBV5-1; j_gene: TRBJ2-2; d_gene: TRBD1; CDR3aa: CASSPGGTGGTGELFF; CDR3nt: TGCGCCAGCAGCCCGGGCGGGACAGGGGGGACCGGGGAGCTGTTTTTT
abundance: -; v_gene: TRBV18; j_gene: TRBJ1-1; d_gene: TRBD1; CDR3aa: CASSPRGQGFFEAFF; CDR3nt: TGTGCCAGCTCACCAAGGGGGCAGGGTTTTTTCGAAGCTTTCTTT
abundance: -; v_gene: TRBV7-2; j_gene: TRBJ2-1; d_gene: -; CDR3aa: CASSPAVGQFF; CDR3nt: TGTGCCAGCAGCCCGGCGGTGGGGCAGTTCTTC
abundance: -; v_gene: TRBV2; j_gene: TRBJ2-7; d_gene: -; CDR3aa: CASSEERQKQYF; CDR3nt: TGTGCCAGCAGTGAAGAACGACAGAAGCAGTACTTC
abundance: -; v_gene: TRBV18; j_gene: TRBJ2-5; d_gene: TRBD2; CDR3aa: CASSPEPRTSGSRETQYF; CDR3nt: TGTGCCAGCTCGCCGGAGCCGCGGACTAGCGGGAGTAGGGAGACCCAGTACTTC
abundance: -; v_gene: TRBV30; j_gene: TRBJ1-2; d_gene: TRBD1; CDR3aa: CAWSLDRALYGYTF; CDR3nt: TGTGCCTGGAGTTTGGACAGGGCCCTCTATGGCTACACCTTC
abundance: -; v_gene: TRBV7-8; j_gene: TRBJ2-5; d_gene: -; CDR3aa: CASSLGRGKTQYF; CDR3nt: TGTGCCAGCAGCTTAGGAAGGGGGAAGACCCAGTACTTC
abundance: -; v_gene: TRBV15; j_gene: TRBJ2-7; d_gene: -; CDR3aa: CATSRELGAEQYF; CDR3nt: TGTGCCACCAGCAGAGAACTGGGGGCCGAGCAGTACTTC
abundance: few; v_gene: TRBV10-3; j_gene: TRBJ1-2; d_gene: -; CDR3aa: CAISDHGAGGRLGYTF; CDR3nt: TGTGCCATCAGTGATCACGGCGCGGGCGGGCGGCTAGGCTACACCTTC
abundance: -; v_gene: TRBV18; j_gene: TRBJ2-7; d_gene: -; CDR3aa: CASSPGASYEQYF; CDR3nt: TGTGCCAGCTCACCAGGGGCCTCCTACGAGCAGTACTTC
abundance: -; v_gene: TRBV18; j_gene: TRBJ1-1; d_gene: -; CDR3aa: CASSADSNTEAFF; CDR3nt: TGTGCCAGCTCGGCAGACAGCAACACTGAAGCTTTCTTT
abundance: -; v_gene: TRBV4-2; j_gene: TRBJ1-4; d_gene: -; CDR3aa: CASSQVDATNEKLFF; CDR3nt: TGTGCCAGCAGCCAGGTAGATGCAACTAATGAAAAACTGTTTTTT
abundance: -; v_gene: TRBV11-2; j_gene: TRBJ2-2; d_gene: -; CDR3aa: CASSLVRLGPGELFF; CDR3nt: TGTGCCAGCAGCCTGGTGAGGTTGGGGCCGGGGGAGCTGTTTTTT
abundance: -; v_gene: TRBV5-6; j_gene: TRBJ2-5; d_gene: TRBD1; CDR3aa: CASSTWDRQETQYF; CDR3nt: TGTGCCAGCAGCACCTGGGACAGACAAGAGACCCAGTACTTC
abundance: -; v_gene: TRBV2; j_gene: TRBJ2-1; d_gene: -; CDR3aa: CASSGVRAEIYNEQFF; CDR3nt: TGTGCCAGCAGTGGAGTTCGAGCGGAGATATACAATGAGCAGTTCTTC
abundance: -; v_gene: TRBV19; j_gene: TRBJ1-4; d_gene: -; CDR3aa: CASSIPGFPEKLFF; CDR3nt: TGTGCCAGTAGTATCCCAGGGTTCCCTGAAAAACTGTTTTTT
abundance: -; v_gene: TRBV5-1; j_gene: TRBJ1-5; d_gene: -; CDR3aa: CASTIIPGNQPQHF; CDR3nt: TGCGCCAGCACGATCATCCCAGGGAACCAGCCCCAGCATTTT
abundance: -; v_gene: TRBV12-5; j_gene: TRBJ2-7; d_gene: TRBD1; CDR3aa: CASGLLRDRGGGEQYF; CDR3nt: TGTGCTAGTGGTTTGCTCCGGGACAGGGGTGGAGGCGAGCAGTACTTC
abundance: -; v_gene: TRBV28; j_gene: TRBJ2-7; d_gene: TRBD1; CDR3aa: CASSSGQGYEQYF; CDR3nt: TGTGCCAGCAGTTCGGGACAGGGATACGAGCAGTACTTC
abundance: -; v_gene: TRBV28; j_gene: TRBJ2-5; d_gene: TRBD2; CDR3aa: CASSLWLLAGIQETQYF; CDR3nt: TGTGCCAGCAGTTTATGGCTACTAGCGGGAATCCAAGAGACCCAGTACTTC
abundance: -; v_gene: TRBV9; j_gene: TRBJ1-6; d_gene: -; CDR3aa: CASSTGDGNSPLHF; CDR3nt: TGTGCCAGCAGCACGGGGGACGGTAATTCACCCCTCCACTTT
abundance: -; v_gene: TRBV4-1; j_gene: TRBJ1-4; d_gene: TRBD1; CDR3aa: CASSQPDRVPNEKLFF; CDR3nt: TGCGCCAGCAGCCAACCCGACAGGGTCCCTAATGAAAAACTGTTTTTT
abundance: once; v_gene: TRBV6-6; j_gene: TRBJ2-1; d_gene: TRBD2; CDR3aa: CASSYSTSGSGYEQFF; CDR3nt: TGTGCCAGCAGTTACTCGACTAGCGGGAGTGGCTATGAGCAGTTCTTC
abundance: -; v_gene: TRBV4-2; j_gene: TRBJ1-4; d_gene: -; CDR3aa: CASSLRGHLNEKLFF; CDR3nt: TGTGCCAGCAGCCTCCGGGGACACCTTAATGAAAAACTGTTTTTT
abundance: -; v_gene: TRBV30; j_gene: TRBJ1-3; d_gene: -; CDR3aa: CAWDPGSSGNTIYF; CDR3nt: TGTGCCTGGGACCCCGGGAGCTCTGGAAACACCATATATTTT
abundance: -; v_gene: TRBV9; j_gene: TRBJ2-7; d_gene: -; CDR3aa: CASSVDLAHEQYF; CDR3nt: TGTGCCAGCAGCGTAGACCTAGCCCACGAGCAGTACTTC
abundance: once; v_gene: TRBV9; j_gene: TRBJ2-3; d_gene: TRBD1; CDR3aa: CASSKGGSVAYTDTQYF; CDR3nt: TGTGCCAGCTCAAAAGGGGGCAGCGTGGCCTACACAGATACGCAGTATTTT
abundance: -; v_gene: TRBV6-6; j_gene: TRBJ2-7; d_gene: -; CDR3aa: CASSPLGITYEQYF; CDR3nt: TGTGCCAGCAGTCCCCTCGGGATAACCTACGAGCAGTACTTC
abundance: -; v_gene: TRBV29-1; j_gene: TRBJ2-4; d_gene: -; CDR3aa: CSVAQGGGIQYF; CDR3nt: TGCAGCGTCGCCCAGGGGGGAGGCATTCAGTACTTC